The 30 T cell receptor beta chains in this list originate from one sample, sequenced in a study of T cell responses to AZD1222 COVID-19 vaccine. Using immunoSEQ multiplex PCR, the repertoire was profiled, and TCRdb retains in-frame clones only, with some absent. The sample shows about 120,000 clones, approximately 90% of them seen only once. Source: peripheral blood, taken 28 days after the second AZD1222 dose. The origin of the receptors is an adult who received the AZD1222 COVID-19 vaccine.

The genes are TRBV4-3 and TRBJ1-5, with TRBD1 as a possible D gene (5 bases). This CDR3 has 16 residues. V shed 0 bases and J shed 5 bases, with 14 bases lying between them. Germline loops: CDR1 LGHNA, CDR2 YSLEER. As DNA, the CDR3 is TGCGCCAGCAGCCAAGATTTTAACGGCAGGGATCAGCCCCAGCATTTT. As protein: CASSQDFNGRDQPQHF.

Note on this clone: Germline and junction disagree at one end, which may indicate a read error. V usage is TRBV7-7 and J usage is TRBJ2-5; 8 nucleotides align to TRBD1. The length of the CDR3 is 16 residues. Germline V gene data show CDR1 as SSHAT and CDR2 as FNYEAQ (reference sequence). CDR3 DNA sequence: TGTGCTAGCAGCTTAGCGGCAGGGGGCGGTCTTCAGACCCAGTACTTC. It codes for CASSLAAGGGLQTQYF.

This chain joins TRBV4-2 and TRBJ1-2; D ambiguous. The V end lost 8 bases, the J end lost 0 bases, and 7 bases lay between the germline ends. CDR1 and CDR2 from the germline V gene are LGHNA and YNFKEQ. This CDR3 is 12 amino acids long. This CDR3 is CASGLSNYGYTF. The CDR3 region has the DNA TGTGCCAGCGGTTTATCTAACTATGGCTACACCTTC.

The CDR3 reads CASSPNPGQRIDTQYF. For the CDR3, the DNA is TGTGCCAGCAGCCCAAACCCGGGACAGCGCATAGATACGCAGTATTTT. The V gene is TRBV7-9, the J gene TRBJ2-3; 7 bases line up with TRBD1. CDR1 SEHNR and CDR2 FQNEAQ come from the germline V gene (reference sequence). The V and J ends lost 5 bases and 5 bases, in that order; junction bases with no gene match: 13. The CDR3 extends over 16 amino acids.

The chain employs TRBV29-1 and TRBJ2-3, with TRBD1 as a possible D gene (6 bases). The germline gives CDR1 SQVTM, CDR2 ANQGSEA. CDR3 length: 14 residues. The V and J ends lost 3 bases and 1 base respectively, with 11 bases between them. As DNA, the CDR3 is TGCAGCGTTGATGTACAGGGTGGCACAGATACGCAGTATTTT. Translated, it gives CSVDVQGGTDTQYF.

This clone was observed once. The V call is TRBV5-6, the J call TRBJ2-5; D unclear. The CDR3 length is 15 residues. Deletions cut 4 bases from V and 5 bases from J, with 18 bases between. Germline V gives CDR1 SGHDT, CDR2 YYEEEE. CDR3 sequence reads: CASSDPGAWIETQYF. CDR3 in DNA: TGTGCCAGCAGCGACCCGGGCGCTTGGATTGAGACCCAGTACTTC.

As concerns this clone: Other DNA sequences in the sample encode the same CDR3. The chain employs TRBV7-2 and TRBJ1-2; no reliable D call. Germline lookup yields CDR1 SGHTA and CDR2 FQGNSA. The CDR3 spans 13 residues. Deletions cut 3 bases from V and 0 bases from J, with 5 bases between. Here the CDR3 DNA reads TGTGCCAGCAGCTTGGGAGCTAACTATGGCTACACCTTC. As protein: CASSLGANYGYTF.

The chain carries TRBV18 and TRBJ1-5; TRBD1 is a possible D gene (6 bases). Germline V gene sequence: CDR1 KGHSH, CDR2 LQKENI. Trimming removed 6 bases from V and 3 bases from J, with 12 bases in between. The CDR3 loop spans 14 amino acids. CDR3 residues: CASSRGGANQPQHF. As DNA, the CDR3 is TGTGCCAGCTCGAGGGGGGGGGCCAATCAGCCCCAGCATTTT.

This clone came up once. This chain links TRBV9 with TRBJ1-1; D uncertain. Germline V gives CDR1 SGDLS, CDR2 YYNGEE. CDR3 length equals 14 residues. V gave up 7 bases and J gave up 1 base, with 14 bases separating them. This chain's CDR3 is CASSSIAENTEAFF. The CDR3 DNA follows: TGTGCCAGCTCCAGTATCGCAGAGAACACTGAAGCTTTCTTT.

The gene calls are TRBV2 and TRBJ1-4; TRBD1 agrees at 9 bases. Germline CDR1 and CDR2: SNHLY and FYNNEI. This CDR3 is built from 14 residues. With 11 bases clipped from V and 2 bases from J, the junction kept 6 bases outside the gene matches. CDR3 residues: CAWTGDSTNEKLFF. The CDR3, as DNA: TGTGCCTGGACAGGGGATTCTACTAATGAAAAACTGTTTTTT.

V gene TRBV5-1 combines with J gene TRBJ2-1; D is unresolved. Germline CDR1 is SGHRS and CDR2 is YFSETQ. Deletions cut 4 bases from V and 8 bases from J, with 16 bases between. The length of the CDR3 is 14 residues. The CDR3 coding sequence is TGCGCCAGCAGCCCCGGGTCGAACTTGGATGAGCAGTTCTTC. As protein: CASSPGSNLDEQFF. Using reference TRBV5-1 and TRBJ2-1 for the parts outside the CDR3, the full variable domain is KAGVTQTPRYLIKTRGQQVTLSCSPISGHRSVSWYQQTPGQGLQFLFEYFSETQRNKGNFPGRFSGRQFSNSRSEMNVSTLELGDSALYLCASSPGSNLDEQFFGPGTRLTVL.

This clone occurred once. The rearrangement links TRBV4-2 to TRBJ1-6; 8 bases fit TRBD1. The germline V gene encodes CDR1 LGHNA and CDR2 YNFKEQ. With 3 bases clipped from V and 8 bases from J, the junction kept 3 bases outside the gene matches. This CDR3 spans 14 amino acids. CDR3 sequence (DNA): TGTGCCAGCAGCCAGGACAGGGAGGATTCACCCCTCCACTTT. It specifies CASSQDREDSPLHF.

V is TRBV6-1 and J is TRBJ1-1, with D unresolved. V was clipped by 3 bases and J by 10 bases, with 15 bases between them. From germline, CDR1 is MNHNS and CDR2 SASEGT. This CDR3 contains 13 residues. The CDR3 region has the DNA TGTGCCAGCAGTGACGTCCCGGTCTCCCGAGCTTTCTTT. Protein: CASSDVPVSRAFF.

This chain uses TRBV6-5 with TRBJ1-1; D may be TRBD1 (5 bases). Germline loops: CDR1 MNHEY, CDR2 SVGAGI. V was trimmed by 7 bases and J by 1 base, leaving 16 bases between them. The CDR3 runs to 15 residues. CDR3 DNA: TGTGCCAGCAAGTCGGGGCCGAGGGCGAACACTGAAGCTTTCTTT. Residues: CASKSGPRANTEAFF.

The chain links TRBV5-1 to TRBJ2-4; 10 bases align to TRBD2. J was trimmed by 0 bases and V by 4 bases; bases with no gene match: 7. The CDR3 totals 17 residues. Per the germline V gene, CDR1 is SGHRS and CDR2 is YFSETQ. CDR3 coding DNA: TGCGCCAGCAGCCCGCGAGCTAGCGGGGGAGCCAAAAACATTCAGTACTTC. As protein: CASSPRASGGAKNIQYF.

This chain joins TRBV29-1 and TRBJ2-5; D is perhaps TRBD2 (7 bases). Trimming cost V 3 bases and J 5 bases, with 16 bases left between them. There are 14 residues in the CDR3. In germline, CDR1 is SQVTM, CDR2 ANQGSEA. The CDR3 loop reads CSVDKVGGQETQYF. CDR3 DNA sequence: TGCAGCGTTGATAAGGTGGGGGGGCAGGAGACCCAGTACTTC.

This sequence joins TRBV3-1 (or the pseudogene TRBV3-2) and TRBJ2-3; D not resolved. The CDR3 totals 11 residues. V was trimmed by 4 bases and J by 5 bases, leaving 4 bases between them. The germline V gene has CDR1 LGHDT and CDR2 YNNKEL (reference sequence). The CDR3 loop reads CASSLKDTQYF. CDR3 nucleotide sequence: TGTGCCAGCAGCCTTAAAGATACGCAGTATTTT.

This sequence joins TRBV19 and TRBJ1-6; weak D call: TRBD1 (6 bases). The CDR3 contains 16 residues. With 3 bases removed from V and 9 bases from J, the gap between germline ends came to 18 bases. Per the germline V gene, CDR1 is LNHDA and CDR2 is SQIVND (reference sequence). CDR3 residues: CASSILGQLVGSPLHF. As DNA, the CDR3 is TGTGCCAGTAGTATCCTCGGACAGCTCGTGGGTTCACCCCTCCACTTT.

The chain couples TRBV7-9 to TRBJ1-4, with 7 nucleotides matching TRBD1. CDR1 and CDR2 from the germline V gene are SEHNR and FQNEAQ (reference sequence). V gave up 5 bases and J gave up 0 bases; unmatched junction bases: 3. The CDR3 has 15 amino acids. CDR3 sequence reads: CASSRQGSTNEKLFF. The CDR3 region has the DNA TGTGCCAGCAGCCGACAGGGTTCAACTAATGAAAAACTGTTTTTT.

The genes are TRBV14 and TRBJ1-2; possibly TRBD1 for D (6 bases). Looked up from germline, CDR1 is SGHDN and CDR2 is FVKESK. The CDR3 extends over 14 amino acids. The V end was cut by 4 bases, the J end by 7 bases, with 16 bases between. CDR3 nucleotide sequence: TGTGCCAGCAGCCCAAGGAGGGGGGAACTTGGCTACACCTTC. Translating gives CASSPRRGELGYTF.

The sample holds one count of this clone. CDR3 sequence: CASSLQGASSYNEQFF. In DNA form, the CDR3 reads TGTGCCAGCAGCTTACAGGGGGCGAGCTCCTACAATGAGCAGTTCTTC. The chain links TRBV11-3 to TRBJ2-1, with TRBD1 matching over 8 bases. This CDR3 comprises 16 residues. V shed 2 bases and J 0 bases; nucleotides not matched to a gene: 3. Germline V lookup: CDR1 SGHNT, CDR2 YENEEA. Together with reference TRBV11-3 and TRBJ2-1, the CDR3 gives the full variable domain: EAGVVQSPRYKIIEKKQPVAFWCNPISGHNTLYWYLQNLGQGPELLIRYENEEAVDDSQLPKDRFSAERLKGVDSTLKIQPAELGDSAVYLCASSLQGASSYNEQFFGPGTRLTVL.

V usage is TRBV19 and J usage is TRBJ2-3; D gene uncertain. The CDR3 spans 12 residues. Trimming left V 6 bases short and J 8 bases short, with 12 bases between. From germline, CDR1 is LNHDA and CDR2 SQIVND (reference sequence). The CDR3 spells CASSLQSTTQYF. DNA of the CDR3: TGTGCCAGTAGCTTACAGAGCACTACGCAGTATTTT.

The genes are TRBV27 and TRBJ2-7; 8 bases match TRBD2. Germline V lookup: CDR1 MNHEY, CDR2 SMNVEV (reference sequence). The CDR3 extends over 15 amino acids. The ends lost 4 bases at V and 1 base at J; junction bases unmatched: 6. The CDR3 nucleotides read TGTGCCAGCAGTTCAATAGCGGGGCAATCCTACGAGCAGTACTTC. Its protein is CASSSIAGQSYEQYF.

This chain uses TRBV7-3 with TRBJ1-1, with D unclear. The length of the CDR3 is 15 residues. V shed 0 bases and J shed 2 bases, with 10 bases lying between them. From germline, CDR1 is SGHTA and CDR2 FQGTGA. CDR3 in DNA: TGTGCCAGCAGCTTAACGTTTCCTCTTAACACTGAAGCTTTCTTT. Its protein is CASSLTFPLNTEAFF.

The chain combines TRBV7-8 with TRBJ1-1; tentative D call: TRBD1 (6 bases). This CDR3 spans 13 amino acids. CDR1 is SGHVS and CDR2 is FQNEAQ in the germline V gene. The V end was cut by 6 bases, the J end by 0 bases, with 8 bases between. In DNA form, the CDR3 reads TGTGCCAGCAGGTGGGACATGAACACTGAAGCTTTCTTT. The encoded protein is CASRWDMNTEAFF.

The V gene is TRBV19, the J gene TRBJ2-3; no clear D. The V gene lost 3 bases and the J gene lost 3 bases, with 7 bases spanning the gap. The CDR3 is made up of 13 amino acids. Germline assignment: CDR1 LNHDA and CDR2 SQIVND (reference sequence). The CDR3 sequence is CASSIQRTDTQYF. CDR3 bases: TGTGCCAGTAGTATCCAACGTACAGATACGCAGTATTTT.

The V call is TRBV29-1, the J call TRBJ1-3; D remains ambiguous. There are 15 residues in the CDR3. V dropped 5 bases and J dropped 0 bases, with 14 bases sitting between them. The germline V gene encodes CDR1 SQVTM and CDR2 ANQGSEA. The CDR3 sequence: CSVLLADISGNTIYF. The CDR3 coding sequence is TGCAGCGTTCTCCTTGCCGATATCTCTGGAAACACCATATATTTT.

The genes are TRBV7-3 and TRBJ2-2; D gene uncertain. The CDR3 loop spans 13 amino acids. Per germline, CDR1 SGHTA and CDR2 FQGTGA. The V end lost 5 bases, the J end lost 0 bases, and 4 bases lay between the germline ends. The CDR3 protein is CASSPSNTGELFF. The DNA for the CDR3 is TGTGCCAGCAGCCCCTCGAACACCGGGGAGCTGTTTTTT.

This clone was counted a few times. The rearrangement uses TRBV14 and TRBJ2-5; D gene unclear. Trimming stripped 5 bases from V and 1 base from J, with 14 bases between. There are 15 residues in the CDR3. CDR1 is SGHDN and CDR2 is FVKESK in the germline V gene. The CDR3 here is CASSAAWNLQETQYF. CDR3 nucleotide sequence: TGTGCCAGCAGCGCTGCTTGGAACCTCCAAGAGACCCAGTACTTC.

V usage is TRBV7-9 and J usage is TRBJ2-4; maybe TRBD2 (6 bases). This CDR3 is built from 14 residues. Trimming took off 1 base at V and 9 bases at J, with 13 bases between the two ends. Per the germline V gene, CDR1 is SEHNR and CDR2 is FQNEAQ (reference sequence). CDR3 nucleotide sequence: TGTGCCAGCAGCTTAGGGGGGGACCGCGTCATTCAGTACTTC. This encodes CASSLGGDRVIQYF.